This entry lists 23 T cell receptor beta chains sequenced from one sample in a study of shared clonotypes between healthy human individuals (dated by TCRdb to about 2020). Receptors were amplified or captured by the immunoSEQ multiplex PCR assay. The clones in this table, taken by TCRdb from immuneACCESS, are in-frame only. Not every clone is retained; where verified, under half of the shortfall comes from an unresolved V gene, and the cause of the rest is unknown. In this sample the table shows about 1,500,000 clones, over 95% of which occur a single time. The top ten clones comprise roughly 1.1% of the sample. Sequenced material: naive CD4+ T cells sorted from blood. The intended sense of this specimen's cell subset or site label: CD45RA+ positively selected. The receptors come from a man under 40 in good health.

The genes are TRBV9 and TRBJ2-7, with 9 bases fitting TRBD1. CDR1 is SGDLS and CDR2 is YYNGEE in the germline V gene. The CDR3 extends over 15 amino acids. After removal of 4 bases from V and 3 bases from J, the junction contained 8 bases not matched to a gene. The CDR3: CASSRAGQGRYEQYF. CDR3 in DNA: TGTGCCAGCAGCCGGGCGGGACAGGGCCGCTACGAGCAGTACTTC. The full variable domain, with the rest looked up from reference TRBV9 and TRBJ2-7, is DSGVTQTPKHLITATGQRVTLRCSPRSGDLSVYWYQQSLDQGLQFLIQYYNGEERAKGNILERFSAQQFPDLHSELNLSSLELGDSALYFCASSRAGQGRYEQYFGPGTRLTVT.

The V and J genes are TRBV2 and TRBJ1-2; 7 bases fit TRBD1. J was trimmed by 2 bases and V by 6 bases; bases with no gene match: 12. Looked up from germline, CDR1 is SNHLY and CDR2 is FYNNEI. The CDR3 has 16 amino acids. The CDR3 spells CASSLFRGQLNYGYTF. The CDR3 DNA is TGTGCCAGCAGCTTATTCCGGGGACAGTTAAACTATGGCTACACCTTC.

This rearrangement joins TRBV9 to TRBJ2-2; no clear D. V was shortened by 0 bases and J by 8 bases, with 5 bases between the two germline ends. From germline, CDR1 is SGDLS and CDR2 YYNGEE. This CDR3 has 12 residues. CDR3 DNA sequence: TGTGCCAGCAGCGTAGCCCAGGGGGAGCTGTTTTTT. Protein sequence: CASSVAQGELFF.

The rearrangement uses TRBV7-2 and TRBJ2-1, with TRBD2 identical over 10 bases. Germline loops: CDR1 SGHTA, CDR2 FQGNSA. The CDR3 is 15 amino acids. With 2 bases clipped from V and 9 bases from J, the junction kept 7 bases outside the gene matches. The CDR3 bases are TGTGCCAGCAGCTTATGGGCTAGCGGGAGTTTTGAGCAGTTCTTC. This encodes CASSLWASGSFEQFF.

The genes are TRBV18 and TRBJ2-7, with 9 bases aligning to TRBD1. J gave up 3 bases and V 6 bases, and 6 bases lay outside the gene matches. The CDR3 is 14 amino acids. Germline V CDR1 and CDR2: KGHSH, LQKENI. CDR3 sequence (DNA): TGTGCCAGCTCCCGGGACAGGGAATTCTACGAGCAGTACTTC. Amino acids: CASSRDREFYEQYF. Combining the CDR3 with reference TRBV18 and TRBJ2-7 gives the whole variable domain NAGVMQNPRHLVRRRGQEARLRCSPMKGHSHVYWYRQLPEEGLKFMVYLQKENIIDESGMPKERFSAEFPKEGPSILRIQQVVRGDSAAYFCASSRDREFYEQYFGPGTRLTVT.

The chain is built from TRBV27 and TRBJ1-4; unclear D gene. Germline values: CDR1 MNHEY, CDR2 SMNVEV (reference sequence). CDR3 size: 14 residues. The V end was cut by 6 bases, the J end by 8 bases, with 16 bases between. The CDR3 coding sequence is TGTGCCAGCAGCCACCGGACCGCGGACGAAAAACTGTTTTTT. This sequence encodes CASSHRTADEKLFF.

V usage is TRBV5-1 and J usage is TRBJ2-3; 9 nucleotides align to TRBD2. Germline-derived CDR1 and CDR2 are SGHRS and YFSETQ. V lost 5 bases and J lost 6; bases outside the gene matches: 19. The CDR3 runs 18 residues. The CDR3 region is CASSLPAPVAGVGDTQYF. CDR3 DNA sequence: TGCGCCAGCAGTCTCCCTGCTCCGGTAGCGGGAGTAGGTGATACGCAGTATTTT. The full variable domain, completed using reference TRBV5-1 and TRBJ2-3, is KAGVTQTPRYLIKTRGQQVTLSCSPISGHRSVSWYQQTPGQGLQFLFEYFSETQRNKGNFPGRFSGRQFSNSRSEMNVSTLELGDSALYLCASSLPAPVAGVGDTQYFGPGTRLTVL.

This chain joins TRBV11-3 and TRBJ2-7; D perhaps matches TRBD2 (6 bases). With 5 bases removed from V and 7 bases from J, the gap between germline ends came to 15 bases. This CDR3 has 13 residues. From germline, CDR1 is SGHNT and CDR2 YENEEA. DNA of the CDR3: TGTGCCAGCAGCATCAACCAGGGAGGAGAGCAGTACTTC. It yields the protein CASSINQGGEQYF.

The chain is built from TRBV5-1 and TRBJ1-1; possibly TRBD1 for D (5 bases). Per the germline V gene, CDR1 is SGHRS and CDR2 is YFSETQ. The V end lost 4 bases, the J end lost 5 bases, and 15 bases lay between the germline ends. This CDR3 has 14 residues. Here the CDR3 reads CASSQGEGWTEAFF. Here the CDR3 DNA reads TGCGCCAGCAGCCAGGGTGAGGGTTGGACTGAAGCTTTCTTT.

This clone was counted once. The chain couples TRBV7-9 to TRBJ2-7; the D is unclear. Deletions cut 0 bases from V and 1 base from J, with 10 bases between. This CDR3 is built from 15 residues. Looked up from germline, CDR1 is SEHNR and CDR2 is FQNEAQ (reference sequence). In DNA form, the CDR3 reads TGTGCCAGCAGCTTAGCGGGGTTCTTGTCCTACGAGCAGTACTTC. It translates to CASSLAGFLSYEQYF. Full variable domain (rest looked up from reference TRBV7-9 and TRBJ2-7): DTGVSQNPRHKITKRGQNVTFRCDPISEHNRLYWYRQTLGQGPEFLTYFQNEAQLEKSRLLSDRFSAERPKGSFSTLEIQRTEQGDSAMYLCASSLAGFLSYEQYFGPGTRLTVT.

As to this clone: Other nucleotide sequences from this sample produce the same CDR3. J is TRBJ1-1 and V is TRBV28; D call uncertain. Germline V gene data show CDR1 as MDHEN and CDR2 as SYDVKM. CDR3 size: 11 residues. V was cut by 3 bases and J by 3 bases, with 2 bases left in between. This CDR3 is CASSFDTEAFF. CDR3 coding DNA: TGTGCCAGCAGTTTCGACACTGAAGCTTTCTTT.

The chain uses TRBV21-1 and TRBJ2-4; the table names TRBD1, a call not compared with the DNA. TRBV21-1 is a pseudogene segment. This CDR3 is built from 15 residues. Written as DNA, the CDR3 is TGTGCCAGCAGCAAAGGAGCTGGGTTAGGGGACATTCAGTACTTC. Translating it yields CASSKGAGLGDIQYF.

V and J are TRBV6-5 and TRBJ2-7; D uncertain. CDR1 and CDR2 from the germline V gene are MNHEY and SVGAGI. This CDR3 contains 11 residues. V shed 6 bases and J shed 4 bases, with 7 bases lying between them. For the CDR3, the DNA is TGTGCCAGCAGACACCAGTACGAGCAGTACTTC. Protein: CASRHQYEQYF.

The chain links TRBV2 to TRBJ2-7; TRBD1 aligns across 8 bases. Losses at the gene ends were 4 bases for V and 2 bases for J; bases not matched to a gene: 4. This CDR3 is built from 14 residues. Germline V CDR1 and CDR2: SNHLY, FYNNEI. The chain's CDR3 is CASSGTGWTYEQYF. The CDR3 nucleotides are TGTGCCAGCAGTGGGACAGGGTGGACCTACGAGCAGTACTTC.

The V gene is TRBV4-1, the J gene TRBJ2-3, with D possibly being TRBD2 (5 bases). This CDR3 is built from 17 residues. Germline V gene data show CDR1 as MGHRA and CDR2 as YSYEKL. Trimming cost V 0 bases and J 8 bases, with 21 bases left between them. The CDR3 nucleotides are TGCGCCAGCAGCCAAGAGTTCGCGCCGGGAAGCCTTAGTACGCAGTATTTT. The encoded protein is CASSQEFAPGSLSTQYF.

V is TRBV27 and J is TRBJ2-1; 9 nucleotides match TRBD2. CDR1 and CDR2 from the germline V gene are MNHEY and SMNVEV (reference sequence). CDR3 length equals 15 residues. The V gene end was trimmed by 6 bases and the J gene end by 1 base; junction bases not matched to a gene: 4. The chain's CDR3 is CASRPTSGSYNEQFF. The DNA for the CDR3 is TGTGCCAGCAGGCCTACTAGCGGGTCCTACAATGAGCAGTTCTTC.

The chain links TRBV7-8 to TRBJ2-7; tentative D call: TRBD1 (7 bases). The V and J ends lost 3 bases and 3 bases respectively, with 24 bases between them. From germline, CDR1 is SGHVS and CDR2 FQNEAQ. The CDR3 is made up of 18 amino acids. The CDR3 DNA reads TGTGCCAGCAGCTTGGCCTGGACAGGAGGCGGGGTAAGCTACGAGCAGTACTTC. It encodes CASSLAWTGGGVSYEQYF.

The table lists this clone with a count of one. The CDR3 sequence: CASSPQASGRSDTQYF. The CDR3 DNA reads as TGTGCCAGCTCACCCCAGGCTAGCGGGAGATCAGATACGCAGTATTTT. This chain joins TRBV18 and TRBJ2-3; 10 positions agree with TRBD2. Germline V gives CDR1 KGHSH, CDR2 LQKENI. This CDR3 contains 16 residues. V shed 3 bases, J shed 4 bases, and the junction held 7 bases outside the gene matches.

The chain is built from TRBV5-5 and TRBJ2-1; D uncertain. The V end was cut by 1 base, the J end by 8 bases, with 10 bases between. The germline V gene has CDR1 SGHKS and CDR2 YYEKEE (reference sequence). This CDR3 spans 13 amino acids. Written as DNA, the CDR3 is TGTGCCAGCAGCTTGACTGGTACCTATGAGCAGTTCTTC. It encodes CASSLTGTYEQFF.

This clone was found once. Other DNA sequences from this sample encode an identical CDR3 as well. V and J are TRBV5-6 and TRBJ1-1; D might be TRBD1 (5 bases). V dropped 3 bases and J dropped 1 base, with 7 bases sitting between them. CDR3 length: 13 amino acids. Germline CDR1 reads SGHDT; CDR2 reads YYEEEE. This CDR3 reads CASSWGQNTEAFF. In nucleotides, the CDR3 is TGTGCCAGCAGCTGGGGCCAGAACACTGAAGCTTTCTTT. The variable domain in full, with the rest retrieved from reference TRBV5-6 and TRBJ1-1, is DAGVTQSPTHLIKTRGQQVTLRCSPKSGHDTVSWYQQALGQGPQFIFQYYEEEERQRGNFPDRFSGHQFPNYSSELNVNALLLGDSALYLCASSWGQNTEAFFGQGTRLTVV.

This chain connects TRBV6-5 to TRBJ2-7; D ambiguous. This CDR3 is built from 16 residues. The V gene lost 4 bases and the J gene lost 0 bases, with 16 bases spanning the gap. CDR1 and CDR2 (germline): MNHEY, SVGAGI. The CDR3 region has the DNA TGTGCCAGCAGTTTCTTTACCGGGCCGAGCTCCTACGAGCAGTACTTC. Amino acids: CASSFFTGPSSYEQYF.

Concerning this clone itself: Different DNA sequences within this sample yield the same CDR3. The chain uses TRBV5-4 and TRBJ1-3; D is unresolved. Trimming cost V 0 bases and J 0 bases, with 7 bases left between them. From germline, CDR1 is SGHNT and CDR2 YYREEE (reference sequence). The CDR3 is made up of 15 amino acids. The CDR3 spells CASSLGRSSGNTIYF. CDR3 DNA: TGTGCCAGCAGCTTGGGGAGGTCCTCTGGAAACACCATATATTTT.

The J gene is TRBJ2-7, the V gene TRBV6-1, with D uncertain. Trimming stripped 4 bases from V and 4 bases from J, with 8 bases between. Germline V gene data show CDR1 as MNHNS and CDR2 as SASEGT. The CDR3 extends over 12 amino acids. The CDR3 sequence is CASSGRAYEQYF. The CDR3, as DNA: TGTGCCAGCAGTGGGAGAGCTTACGAGCAGTACTTC.